The 8 T cell receptor beta chains in this list originate from one sample, sequenced in a study of blood T cell repertoires in COVID-19. Sequencing was performed with immunoSEQ multiplex PCR; in TCRdb, only in-frame clones are kept and a portion is missing. The table shows around 63,000 clones, with approximately 72% occurring only once. Sequenced: peripheral blood. Receptor source: a woman between 65 and 79 years old with COVID-19, enrolled during active disease.

This clone has a handful of counts. The chain has TRBV27 and TRBJ2-1; 11 bases line up with TRBD2. The CDR3 totals 16 residues. The junction had 9 bases not matched to a gene; V was cut back by 2 bases and J by 9 bases. From germline, CDR1 is MNHEY and CDR2 SMNVEV (reference sequence). The CDR3 DNA sequence: TGTGCCAGCAGTTTAATGGGACTAGCGGTGCAGGGTGAGCAGTTCTTC. Its protein is CASSLMGLAVQGEQFF.

V and J are TRBV6-2 or TRBV6-3 and TRBJ2-5, with 15 bases identical to TRBD2. Looked up from germline, CDR1 is MNHEY and CDR2 is SVGEGT. With 4 bases clipped from V and 5 bases from J, the junction kept 2 bases outside the gene matches. The CDR3 has 15 amino acids. This CDR3 is CASSWTSGGAETQYF. The CDR3 DNA reads as TGTGCCAGCAGTTGGACTAGCGGGGGGGCGGAGACCCAGTACTTC.

The chain combines TRBV18 with TRBJ2-7; TRBD1 aligns across 7 bases. With 3 bases clipped from V and 1 base from J, the junction kept 3 bases outside the gene matches. The germline CDR1 and CDR2 sequences are KGHSH and LQKENI. This CDR3 contains 14 residues. CDR3 residues: CASSPGTVSYEQYF. In DNA form, the CDR3 reads TGTGCCAGCTCACCGGGGACAGTTTCCTACGAGCAGTACTTC.

J is TRBJ2-3 and V is TRBV6-2 or TRBV6-3, with TRBD2 matching over 12 bases. From germline, CDR1 is MNHEY and CDR2 SVGEGT. J was trimmed by 2 bases and V by 0 bases; bases with no gene match: 3. The CDR3 loop spans 17 amino acids. CDR3: CASSYSTSGGPTDTQYF. The CDR3 coding sequence is TGTGCCAGCAGTTACTCCACTAGCGGGGGGCCCACAGATACGCAGTATTTT.

The chain couples TRBV3-1 (or the pseudogene TRBV3-2) to TRBJ1-2, with no clear D. Between the trimmed V and J ends, which lost 4 bases and 0 bases, there was a span of 12 bases. This CDR3 has 15 residues. Per germline, CDR1 LGHDT and CDR2 YNNKEL (reference sequence). The CDR3 loop reads CASSLSTYTNYGYTF. CDR3 nucleotide sequence: TGTGCCAGCAGCCTTTCGACATACACTAACTATGGCTACACCTTC.

This clone appeared a few times. The chain combines TRBV7-2 with TRBJ1-2; D perhaps matches TRBD1 (5 bases). Germline V gene sequence: CDR1 SGHTA, CDR2 FQGNSA. V was trimmed by 5 bases and J by 4 bases, leaving 23 bases between them. The CDR3 has 17 residues. Here the CDR3 reads CASSQRPSPQGLYGYTF. The CDR3 region has the DNA TGTGCCAGCAGCCAACGACCCTCCCCCCAGGGTCTCTATGGCTACACCTTC.

This clone has a count of ten or more. V is TRBV23-1 and J is TRBJ1-1, with D perhaps TRBD1 (5 bases). TRBV23-1 carries the ORF label, with uncertain function. The V gene lost 4 bases and the J gene lost 4 bases, with 13 bases spanning the gap. This CDR3 contains 14 residues. For the CDR3, the DNA is TGCGCCAGCAGTCTAACGGGGGATACCACTGAAGCTTTCTTT. It codes for CASSLTGDTTEAFF.

The J gene is TRBJ2-7, the V gene TRBV7-8; possibly TRBD2 for D (5 bases). The germline V and J ends were trimmed by 4 bases and 0 bases, with 13 bases remaining between them. Germline V lookup: CDR1 SGHVS, CDR2 FQNEAQ. The CDR3 has 15 amino acids. The CDR3 region is CASSSRTGSSYEQYF. For the CDR3, the DNA is TGTGCCAGCAGCTCAAGGACGGGGAGCTCCTACGAGCAGTACTTC. Based on the CDR3 plus reference TRBV7-8 and TRBJ2-7, the full variable domain is GAGVSQSPRYKVAKRGQDVALRCDPISGHVSLFWYQQALGQGPEFLTYFQNEAQLDKSGLPSDRFFAERPEGSVSTLKIQRTQQEDSAVYLCASSSRTGSSYEQYFGPGTRLTVT.